This T cell receptor (beta chain) was sequenced during a study of blood T cells in healthy people across ages. This clonotype has more than one count but fewer than ten. For the second PCR, which ran for about 7 to 11 cycles, a sample-barcoded 5' primer and a J-beta primer mix were used. TCRdb re-derived calls from the 5' RACE reads in MiXCR, one entry per CDR3 protein. The table has some 750,000 distinct CDR3 sequences, 22% seen once; the top ten hold around a fifth. Sequencing was performed on blood. The source of this sequence is a man in his 70s in good health.

The CDR3 coding sequence is TGCAGTGCCGAGACAGGGTTTAGCGACGAGCAGTACTTC. Translating it yields CSAETGFSDEQYF. The gene calls are TRBV20-1 and TRBJ2-5, with 7 bases matching TRBD1. The assigned J gene may be wrong: the sequence end matches TRBJ2-7 better. CDR1 is DFQATT, CDR2 SNEGSKA, per germline (reference sequence). The CDR3 spans 13 residues.